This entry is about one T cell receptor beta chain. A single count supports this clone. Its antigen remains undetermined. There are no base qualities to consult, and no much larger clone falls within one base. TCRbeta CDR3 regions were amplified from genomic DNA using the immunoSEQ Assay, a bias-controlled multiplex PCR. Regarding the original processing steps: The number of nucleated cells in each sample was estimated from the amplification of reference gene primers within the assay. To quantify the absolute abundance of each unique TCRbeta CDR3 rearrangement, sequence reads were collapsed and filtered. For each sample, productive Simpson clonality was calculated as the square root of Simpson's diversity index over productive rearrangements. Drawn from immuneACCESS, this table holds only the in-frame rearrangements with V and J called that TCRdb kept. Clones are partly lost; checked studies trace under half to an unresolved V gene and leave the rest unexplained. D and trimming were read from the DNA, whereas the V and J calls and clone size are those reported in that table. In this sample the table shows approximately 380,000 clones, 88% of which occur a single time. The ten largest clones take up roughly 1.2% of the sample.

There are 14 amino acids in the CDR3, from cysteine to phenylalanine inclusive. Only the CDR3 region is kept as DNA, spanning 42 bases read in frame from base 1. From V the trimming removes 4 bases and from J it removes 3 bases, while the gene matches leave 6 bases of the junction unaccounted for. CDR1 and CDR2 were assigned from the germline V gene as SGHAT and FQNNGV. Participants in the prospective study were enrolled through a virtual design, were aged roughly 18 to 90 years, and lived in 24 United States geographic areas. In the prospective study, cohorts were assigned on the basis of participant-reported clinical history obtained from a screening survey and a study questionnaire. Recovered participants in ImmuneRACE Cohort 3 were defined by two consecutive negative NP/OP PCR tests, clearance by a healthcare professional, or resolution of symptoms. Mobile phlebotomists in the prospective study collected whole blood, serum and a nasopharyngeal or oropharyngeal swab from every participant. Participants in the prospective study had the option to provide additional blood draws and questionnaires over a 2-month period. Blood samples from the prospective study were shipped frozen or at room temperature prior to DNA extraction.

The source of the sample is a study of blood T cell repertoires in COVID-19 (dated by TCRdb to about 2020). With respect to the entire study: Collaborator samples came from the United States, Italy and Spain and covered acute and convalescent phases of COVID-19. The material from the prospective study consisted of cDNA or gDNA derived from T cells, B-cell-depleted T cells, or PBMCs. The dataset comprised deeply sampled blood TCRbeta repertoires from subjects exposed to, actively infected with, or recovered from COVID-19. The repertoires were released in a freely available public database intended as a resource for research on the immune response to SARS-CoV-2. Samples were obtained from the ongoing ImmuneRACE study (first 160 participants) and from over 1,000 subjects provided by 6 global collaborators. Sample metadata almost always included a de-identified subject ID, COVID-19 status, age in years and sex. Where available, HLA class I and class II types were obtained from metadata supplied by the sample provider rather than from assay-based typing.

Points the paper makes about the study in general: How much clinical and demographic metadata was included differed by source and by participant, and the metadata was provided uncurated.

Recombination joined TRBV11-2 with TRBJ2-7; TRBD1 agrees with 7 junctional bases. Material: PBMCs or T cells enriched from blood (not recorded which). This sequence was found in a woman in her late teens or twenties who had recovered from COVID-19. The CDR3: CASSSLSGGYEQYF. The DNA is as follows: TGTGCCAGCAGCTCCTTATCAGGGGGCTACGAGCAGTACTTC.